A single sample gave rise to the 3 T cell receptor beta chains below, sequenced in a study of T cell changes during pregnancy in multiple sclerosis (dated by TCRdb to the late 2010s). Libraries were made using the immunoSEQ multiplex PCR assay. Drawn from immuneACCESS, this table holds only the in-frame rearrangements with V and J called that TCRdb kept. Clones are partly lost; checked studies trace under half to an unresolved V gene and leave the rest unexplained. The sample table lists some 74,000 clones, almost 95% of them with a count of one. About 2.2% of the sample belongs to the ten largest clones. The source material was peripheral blood, sampled before pregnancy. The receptors here all came from a female donor with multiple sclerosis, enrolled in a pregnancy study.

The chain joins TRBV5-1 to TRBJ2-7; TRBD2 agrees at 8 bases. Germline loops: CDR1 SGHRS, CDR2 YFSETQ. J was trimmed by 3 bases and V by 5 bases; bases with no gene match: 16. The length of the CDR3 is 17 residues. CDR3 sequence reads: CASSPFTPSGSYYEQYF. The CDR3 DNA reads TGCGCCAGCAGTCCTTTTACGCCCAGCGGGAGCTACTACGAGCAGTACTTC.

V gene TRBV7-6 combines with J gene TRBJ1-5, with a possible D match to TRBD1 (5 bases). V dropped 5 bases and J dropped 4 bases, with 12 bases sitting between them. This CDR3 is built from 14 residues. CDR1 SGHVS and CDR2 FNYEAQ come from the germline V gene. The CDR3 is CASSNAEGNQPQHF. CDR3 sequence (DNA): TGTGCCAGCAGCAATGCGGAGGGGAATCAGCCCCAGCATTTT.

The chain is built from TRBV9 and TRBJ2-3; no definite D call. The CDR3 loop spans 12 amino acids. Germline lookup yields CDR1 SGDLS and CDR2 YYNGEE. Between the trimmed V and J ends, which lost 4 bases and 3 bases, there was a span of 6 bases. CDR3 protein: CASSTQTDTQYF. The CDR3 nucleotides read TGTGCCAGCAGCACCCAGACAGATACGCAGTATTTT.